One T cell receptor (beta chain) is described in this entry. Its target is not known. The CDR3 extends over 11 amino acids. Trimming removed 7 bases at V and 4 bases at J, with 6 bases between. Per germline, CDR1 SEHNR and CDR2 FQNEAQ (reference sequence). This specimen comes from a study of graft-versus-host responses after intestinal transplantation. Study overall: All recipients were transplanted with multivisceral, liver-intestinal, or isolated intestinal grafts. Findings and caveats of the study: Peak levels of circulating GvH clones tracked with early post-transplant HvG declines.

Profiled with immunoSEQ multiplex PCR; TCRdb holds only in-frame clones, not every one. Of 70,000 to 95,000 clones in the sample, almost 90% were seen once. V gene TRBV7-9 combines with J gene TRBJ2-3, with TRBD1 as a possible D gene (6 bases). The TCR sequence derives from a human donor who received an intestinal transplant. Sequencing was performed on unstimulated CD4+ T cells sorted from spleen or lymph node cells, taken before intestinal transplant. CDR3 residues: CASNRADTQYF. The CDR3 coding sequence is TGTGCCAGCAACAGGGCAGATACGCAGTATTTT.